This T cell receptor (beta chain) was identified during a study of blood T cells in healthy people across ages (dated by TCRdb to the mid-2010s). In terms of the full investigation: Template switching captured roughly one uniquely barcoded TCR beta cDNA molecule per two T cells in model experiments. The study measured age-related changes in TCR beta repertoire diversity using deep sequencing normalized with unique cDNA molecular identifiers. The donors were split into four age groups: young (average approximately 16 years), middle-aged (roughly 40), aged (more than 60) and long-lived (roughly 80). Donors of different ages were randomly distributed across sequencing lanes to avoid experimental bias. Two additional independent replicas of 1 million unique cDNA reads from the same blood draw were analyzed for two donors (one aged 18 to 30 and one aged 80 or older). Summary of the overall study and its limitations: The CMV infection status of donors was not known, potentially confounding age-related changes in expanded clonotypes. Estimates of total diversity based on one million sequenced T cells were regarded as lower bounds and as underestimates. There was a strong correlation between observed TCR beta diversity and the percentage of naive T cells measured by flow cytometry. As age increased, observed TCR beta diversity per million T cells dropped in a roughly linear way, and a significant reduction was already evident by age around 41. Compared with the aged group, more naive CD4+ T cells, fewer expanded clones and increased TCR diversity were shown by the long-lived group, suggesting age selection. Because profiling used bulk unsorted PBMCs, naive and antigen-experienced compartments could not be compared conclusively.

Donors were 40 or so systemically healthy Caucasian individuals from Russia aged roughly 6 to 100 years. Approximately 9 milliliters of peripheral blood were collected from each donor into EDTA-treated Vacutainer tubes. Ficoll-Paque density-gradient centrifugation was used to isolate PBMCs, with at least 6 million obtained per sample. Trizol reagent was used to extract total RNA from the PBMCs, yielding at least 6 micrograms per sample. For every donor, flow cytometry on a PBMC aliquot measured the percentage of naive CD45RAhigh/CD27high T cells. The library was generated by 5' RACE. A second roughly 6 to 11 cycle PCR used a sample-barcoded 5' primer and a J-beta primer mix. A template-switch 5' adaptor carrying 12 random nucleotides introduced a unique molecular identifier onto each TCR beta cDNA molecule. At least 3 million CDR3-containing paired-end reads were obtained from each sample. First-strand cDNA was synthesized from all RNA with the Mint cDNA synthesis kit, primed by a TRBC-specific oligonucleotide. Following uracil-DNA glycosylase treatment, all cDNA underwent a first 18-cycle PCR with the universal primers M1SS and BC2_uni_R. On the authors' methods: Normalization of each sample was performed by random selection of 1 million high-quality reads, each carrying a distinct molecular identifier. Instead of being binned into consensus sequences, reads that shared molecular identifiers were thrown out. CDR3 identification, clonotype clustering and error correction used MiTCR with a Q25 quality threshold and the strictest error-elimination algorithm. A nonparametric unseen species model using Euler transformation provided a lower-bound estimate of total TCR beta diversity. TCRdb redid the processing of the public reads, applying fastp at Q25 and MiXCR, and retained in-frame beta chains. Each record represents a unique CDR3 protein, reported with the most common genes and DNA among its rows. The authors' filters were not applied to this entry. The sample yields around 1,800,000 distinct CDR3 sequences; approximately 40% were counted once. Jointly, the top ten make up 20% to 25% of the sample.

There are a few counts of this clonotype. Which antigen it targets is not known. No quality values exist for individual bases; no much larger clone is one base distant. The germline V gene specifies LGHNA as CDR1 and YSLEER as CDR2. CDR3 length: 15 amino acids, cysteine to phenylalanine. Here the CDR3 DNA is all that survives: 45 bases in frame from base 1. Clipping removes 3 bases from V and 5 bases from J, with 6 as the unmatched junction base count. Specimen: blood. The TCR sequence derives from a human donor in good health. The chain employs TRBV4-3 and TRBJ1-1; TRBD1 aligns with 10 central bases. The CDR3 has the sequence CASSHRDRGYTEAFF. The bases read TGCGCCAGCAGCCATAGGGACAGGGGTTATACTGAAGCTTTCTTT.